This T cell receptor beta chain stems from a study of CD8+CD57+ T cells in acquired aplastic anemia. Points from the study as a whole: Patients and controls shared twenty-nine CD8+ CDR3 sequences, which appeared highly expressed in patients and within their immunodominant clones. Significant differences in CD8+ Simpson's diversity were not observed between patients and controls.

Sequencing was done on patients that had shown CD8+CD57+ cell expansion by flow cytometry. At the time of blood sampling, patients had not yet received any therapy. The TCR beta profiling, which covered VDJ combination and CDR3 sequence, was carried out using genomic DNA as the template. TCRdb processed the reads anew with MiXCR; each CDR3 protein has one entry. The repertoire has tens of thousands of distinct CDR3 sequences, approximately 63% of them found once; the top ten carry 59%. A note on this clonotype: Its specificity is not known.

Sequencing was carried out using sorted CD4+, CD8+, or CD8+CD57+ T cells (not recorded which) from PBMCs. This clonotype was sampled from a human donor with aplastic anemia.

CDR3 sequence reads: CASSLARTSGGRDTQYF. The CDR3 DNA follows: TGTGCCAGCAGCTTAGCGAGGACTAGCGGGGGACGCGATACGCAGTATTTT. V is TRBV7-8 and J is TRBJ2-3, with 13 bases fitting TRBD2. Germline V gene lookup returns CDR1 SGHVS and CDR2 FQNEAQ. V lost 0 bases, J lost 6 bases, and 6 bases stayed unmatched. This CDR3 region has 17 residues. The variable domain in full, with the rest retrieved from reference TRBV7-8 and TRBJ2-3, is GAGVSQSPRYKVAKRGQDVALRCDPISGHVSLFWYQQALGQGPEFLTYFQNEAQLDKSGLPSDRFFAERPEGSVSTLKIQRTQQEDSAVYLCASSLARTSGGRDTQYFGPGTRLTVL.